The next 27 T cell receptor beta chains were all read from a single sample in a study of blood T cell repertoires in COVID-19. Profiled with immunoSEQ multiplex PCR; TCRdb holds only in-frame clones, not every one. Here the sample spans 140,000 to 150,000 clones, 85% being singletons. Sequencing used peripheral blood. Source of these receptors: a woman aged 40 to 50 with active or convalescent COVID-19.

V usage is TRBV2 and J usage is TRBJ1-3; D is ambiguous. The V end lost 6 bases, the J end lost 0 bases, and 15 bases lay between the germline ends. CDR1 and CDR2 from the germline V gene are SNHLY and FYNNEI. The CDR3 runs 16 residues. The CDR3 sequence is CASSREGRHSGNTIYF. CDR3 in DNA: TGTGCCAGCAGCCGGGAGGGCCGTCACTCTGGAAACACCATATATTTT.

The chain joins TRBV10-3 to TRBJ2-5, with D possibly TRBD2 on 5 matching bases. Per germline, CDR1 ENHRY and CDR2 SYGVKD. The CDR3 extends over 14 amino acids. V lost 3 bases to trimming and J lost 3 bases, with 11 bases between them. The CDR3 DNA sequence: TGTGCCATCAGTGATAGCAGCGGAGAAGAGACCCAGTACTTC. It is translated as CAISDSSGEETQYF.

This rearrangement joins TRBV28 to TRBJ1-5; a possible D gene is TRBD1 (5 bases). CDR3 size: 16 residues. Germline V gives CDR1 MDHEN, CDR2 SYDVKM. Trimming pared 2 bases from V and 7 bases from J, leaving 18 bases between. CDR3 nucleotides: TGTGCCAGCAGTTTAGGCTATTTTCGGGGGGACCAGCCCCAGCATTTT. Its protein product is CASSLGYFRGDQPQHF.

The chain has TRBV7-2 and TRBJ1-5; D might be TRBD1 (6 bases). The CDR3 is 16 residues long. CDR1 and CDR2 (germline): SGHTA, FQGNSA. V dropped 5 bases and J dropped 0 bases, with 14 bases sitting between them. The CDR3 DNA is TGTGCCAGCAGCGCCGGGACACCTTTTAGCAATCAGCCCCAGCATTTT. The encoded protein is CASSAGTPFSNQPQHF.

The chain has TRBV7-9 and TRBJ1-1; TRBD1 might be the D (6 bases). The CDR3 is 14 amino acids. Germline-derived CDR1 and CDR2 are SEHNR and FQNEAQ (reference sequence). Trimming left V 1 base short and J 3 bases short, with 9 bases between. The CDR3 sequence is CASSLESGDTEAFF. The CDR3, as DNA: TGTGCCAGCAGCTTAGAGTCAGGGGACACTGAAGCTTTCTTT.

The chain carries TRBV5-1 and TRBJ2-7; TRBD2 might be the D (6 bases). Trimming left V 6 bases short and J 1 base short, with 20 bases between. Germline assignment: CDR1 SGHRS and CDR2 YFSETQ. The CDR3 loop spans 16 amino acids. CDR3 DNA: TGCGCCAGCATGGGGGGAGAGGTAGCTACGTCCTACGAGCAGTACTTC. This codes for CASMGGEVATSYEQYF. Looking up the rest from reference TRBV5-1 and TRBJ2-7 gives the full variable domain: KAGVTQTPRYLIKTRGQQVTLSCSPISGHRSVSWYQQTPGQGLQFLFEYFSETQRNKGNFPGRFSGRQFSNSRSEMNVSTLELGDSALYLCASMGGEVATSYEQYFGPGTRLTVT.

The table lists this clone with a few counts. The CDR3: CASSPQGDRIAAFF. The CDR3 nucleotides are TGTGCCAGCAGCCCACAGGGGGACAGGATAGCGGCTTTCTTT. V is TRBV9 and J is TRBJ1-1, with TRBD1 identical over 8 bases. Germline assignment: CDR1 SGDLS and CDR2 YYNGEE. The CDR3 spans 14 residues. V shed 4 bases, J shed 11 bases, and the junction held 13 bases outside the gene matches.

This clone was seen once. J is TRBJ2-5 and V is TRBV5-1, with D maybe TRBD2 (6 bases). The V end lost 2 bases, the J end lost 5 bases, and 10 bases lay between the germline ends. The CDR3 sequence is 13 residues long. Germline lookup yields CDR1 SGHRS and CDR2 YFSETQ. Here the CDR3 reads CASSLSGVETQYF. The CDR3 DNA reads TGCGCCAGCAGCTTATCGGGGGTGGAGACCCAGTACTTC.

Comment on this clone: At one end, the junction sequence differs from germline, possibly due to a read error. V and J are TRBV6-5 and TRBJ2-7, with D perhaps TRBD1 (6 bases). Germline V gene sequence: CDR1 MNHEY, CDR2 SVGAGI. This CDR3 has 15 residues. The CDR3 loop is CVSSYGDRRSYEQYF. The CDR3 DNA sequence: TGTGTCAGCAGTTACGGAGACAGGAGATCCTACGAGCAGTACTTC.

The chain combines TRBV19 with TRBJ1-3; a possible D gene is TRBD1 (5 bases). This CDR3 is 11 amino acids long. CDR1 and CDR2 (germline): LNHDA, SQIVND (reference sequence). V was cut by 11 bases and J by 7 bases, with 12 bases left in between. In nucleotides, the CDR3 is TGTGCCTCGCGCGGGGGGAACACCATATATTTT. It yields the protein CASRGGNTIYF.

The chain is built from TRBV6-6 and TRBJ1-1, with a tentative D call TRBD1 (6 bases). The CDR3 has 15 amino acids. Germline-derived CDR1 and CDR2 are MNHNY and SVGAGI (reference sequence). Deletions cut 5 bases from V and 1 base from J, with 14 bases between. This CDR3 is CASSVVYRENTEAFF. DNA for the CDR3: TGTGCCAGCAGTGTTGTATACAGGGAGAACACTGAAGCTTTCTTT.

The CDR3 here is CASSSRRGSYEQYF. The CDR3 DNA reads as TGTGCCAGCAGTTCCCGGAGGGGATCCTACGAGCAGTACTTC. The chain combines TRBV28 with TRBJ2-7, with D possibly matching TRBD2 (6 bases). CDR1 MDHEN and CDR2 SYDVKM come from the germline V gene. The CDR3 is made up of 14 amino acids. V was clipped by 4 bases and J by 1 base, with 11 bases between them.

The chain joins TRBV28 to TRBJ2-7, with D possibly TRBD1 on 6 matching bases. The CDR3 covers 14 residues. V dropped 7 bases and J dropped 2 bases, with 15 bases sitting between them. The germline gives CDR1 MDHEN, CDR2 SYDVKM. The CDR3 is CASIAGTQTYEQYF. The CDR3 bases are TGTGCCAGCATTGCCGGGACACAAACCTACGAGCAGTACTTC.

V gene TRBV27 combines with J gene TRBJ2-1, with D possibly matching TRBD1 (5 bases). CDR1 and CDR2 (germline): MNHEY, SMNVEV (reference sequence). With 1 base removed from V and 10 bases from J, the gap between germline ends came to 26 bases. The CDR3 has 18 amino acids. The CDR3 reads CASSLFGLTDINYREQFF. DNA of the CDR3: TGTGCCAGCAGTTTATTTGGTTTAACGGACATCAATTATAGGGAGCAGTTCTTC.

The chain is built from TRBV28 and TRBJ1-5; 8 bases are a match to TRBD1. V was clipped by 1 base and J by 7 bases; unmatched bases: 15. Germline CDR1 and CDR2: MDHEN and SYDVKM. The CDR3 length is 18 residues. CDR3 in amino acids: CASSLSPDFGTGFQPQHF. The CDR3 DNA sequence: TGTGCCAGCAGTTTATCCCCCGACTTCGGGACAGGTTTCCAGCCCCAGCATTTT.

The rearrangement uses TRBV29-1 and TRBJ2-1; a weak D match, TRBD1 (6 bases). V lost 7 bases and J lost 7, with 14 bases in between. Germline CDR1 is SQVTM and CDR2 is ANQGSEA. The CDR3 is made up of 12 amino acids. The CDR3 bases are TGCAGCGCAACGCAGGGGACGAATGAGCAGTTCTTC. Protein sequence: CSATQGTNEQFF.

DNA of the CDR3: TGTGCCAGTAGCGAGACAGGGAGGACGCTATCTGGAAACACCATATATTTT. Amino acids: CASSETGRTLSGNTIYF. V usage is TRBV19 and J usage is TRBJ1-3, with 7 bases matching TRBD1. The CDR3 is 17 amino acids. With V trimmed by 6 bases and J by 1 base, 12 bases remained unmatched. Germline V CDR1 and CDR2: LNHDA, SQIVND (reference sequence).

In this sample, this clone turned up a few times. V gene TRBV5-1 combines with J gene TRBJ2-7; 7 nucleotides match TRBD2. Germline V lookup: CDR1 SGHRS, CDR2 YFSETQ. V gave up 1 base and J gave up 3 bases; unmatched junction bases: 7. The CDR3 contains 15 residues. CDR3 loop: CASSLLASGIYEQYF. The CDR3 DNA reads as TGCGCCAGCAGCTTGTTGGCTAGCGGAATCTACGAGCAGTACTTC.

This clone was seen just once. CDR3 sequence (DNA): TGCAGCGCCCGCCCCCAGCAGGGGGCAGGTGCTTTCTTT. It is translated as CSARPQQGAGAFF. The chain carries TRBV29-1 and TRBJ1-1, with 8 nucleotides matching TRBD1. Trimming took 7 bases from V and 11 from J; bases not matched to a gene: 15. The length of the CDR3 is 13 residues. From germline, CDR1 is SQVTM and CDR2 ANQGSEA. The full variable domain, with the rest looked up from reference TRBV29-1 and TRBJ1-1, is SAVISQKPSRDICQRGTSLTIQCQVDSQVTMMFWYRQQPGQSLTLIATANQGSEATYESGFVIDKFPISRPNLTFSTLTVSNMSPEDSSIYLCSARPQQGAGAFFGQGTRLTVV.

The chain recombines TRBV2 with TRBJ2-5, with D possibly being TRBD2 (6 bases). The CDR3 loop spans 15 amino acids. The germline CDR1 and CDR2 sequences are SNHLY and FYNNEI. Between the trimmed V and J ends, which lost 6 bases and 5 bases, there was a span of 19 bases. CDR3 DNA sequence: TGTGCCAGCAGCGGAACGAGTCGGGGGACGGAGACCCAGTACTTC. Its protein is CASSGTSRGTETQYF.

The J gene is TRBJ1-2, the V gene TRBV6-5, with 12 bases identical to TRBD1. V lost 5 bases to trimming and J lost 7 bases; unmatched junction nucleotides: 8. Germline loops: CDR1 MNHEY, CDR2 SVGAGI. The CDR3 is 15 residues long. Written as DNA, the CDR3 is TGTGCCAGCAGTCTTATCGGGACAGGGGGCACTGGCTACACCTTC. Amino acid sequence: CASSLIGTGGTGYTF.

The chain recombines TRBV5-1 with TRBJ1-2, with a possible D match to TRBD1 (5 bases). Trimming took off 4 bases at V and 3 bases at J, with 13 bases between the two ends. CDR3 length equals 14 residues. Germline loops: CDR1 SGHRS, CDR2 YFSETQ. The CDR3, as DNA: TGCGCCAGCAGCGATAAACAAGGGGACTATGGCTACACCTTC. Encoded protein: CASSDKQGDYGYTF.

The rearrangement joins TRBV7-6 to TRBJ2-1; 11 positions match TRBD2. Germline CDR1 and CDR2: SGHVS and FNYEAQ. CDR3 length: 15 amino acids. V was clipped by 5 bases and J by 7 bases; unmatched bases: 7. The CDR3, as DNA: TGTGCCAGCAGCCCACTAGCGGGAGTACATAATGAGCAGTTCTTC. Translated: CASSPLAGVHNEQFF. Full variable domain (outside the CDR3, taken from reference TRBV7-6 and TRBJ2-1): GAGVSQSPRYKVTKRGQDVALRCDPISGHVSLYWYRQALGQGPEFLTYFNYEAQQDKSGLPNDRFSAERPEGSISTLTIQRTEQRDSAMYRCASSPLAGVHNEQFFGPGTRLTVL.

The chain couples TRBV3-1 (or the pseudogene TRBV3-2) to TRBJ1-2; 9 bases are a match to TRBD1. The V gene's germline CDR1 is LGHDT and CDR2 YNNKEL (reference sequence). The CDR3 has 17 residues. V lost 5 bases, J lost 0 bases, and 10 bases stayed unmatched. This CDR3 reads CASSARDRARANYGYTF. In nucleotides, the CDR3 is TGTGCCAGCAGCGCTCGGGACAGGGCCCGAGCTAACTATGGCTACACCTTC.

The chain recombines TRBV7-2 with TRBJ1-3; 7 bases match TRBD1. Germline V gene sequence: CDR1 SGHTA, CDR2 FQGNSA. CDR3 length equals 14 residues. The trim removed 6 bases at V and 1 base at J, leaving 3 bases unmatched. The CDR3 spells CASRTQGSGNTIYF. The CDR3 DNA reads TGTGCCAGCAGAACACAGGGGTCTGGAAACACCATATATTTT.

The chain has TRBV9 and TRBJ2-3; possibly TRBD1 for D (6 bases). The CDR3 consists of 16 residues. Trimming removed 3 bases from V and 3 bases from J, with 17 bases in between. CDR1 is SGDLS, CDR2 YYNGEE, per germline. The CDR3 DNA reads TGTGCCAGCAGCGCGACTACAGGGAGAGGAACAGATACGCAGTATTTT. Amino acids: CASSATTGRGTDTQYF.

The genes are TRBV27 and TRBJ2-3; 10 bases are shared with TRBD2. V gave up 4 bases and J gave up 0 bases; unmatched junction bases: 16. The CDR3 length is 20 residues. Germline V CDR1 and CDR2: MNHEY, SMNVEV (reference sequence). CDR3 coding DNA: TGTGCCAGCAGTTGGGGGGCCGAGACTAGCGGGTATACTAGCACAGATACGCAGTATTTT. Translated: CASSWGAETSGYTSTDTQYF.